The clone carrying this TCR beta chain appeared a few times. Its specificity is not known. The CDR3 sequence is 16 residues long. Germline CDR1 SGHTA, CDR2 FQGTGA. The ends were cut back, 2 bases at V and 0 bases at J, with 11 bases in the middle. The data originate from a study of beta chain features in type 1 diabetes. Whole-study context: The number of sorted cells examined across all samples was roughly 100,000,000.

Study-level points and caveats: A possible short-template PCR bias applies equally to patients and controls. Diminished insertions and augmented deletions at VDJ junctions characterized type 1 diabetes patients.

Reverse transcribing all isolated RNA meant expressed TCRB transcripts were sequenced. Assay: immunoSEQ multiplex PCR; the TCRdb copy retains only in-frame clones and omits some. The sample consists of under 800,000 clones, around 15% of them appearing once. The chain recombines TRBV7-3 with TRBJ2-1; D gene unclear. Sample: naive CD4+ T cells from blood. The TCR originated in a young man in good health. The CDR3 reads CASSLGGRPSYNEQFF. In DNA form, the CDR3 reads TGTGCCAGCAGCTTAGGTGGCCGGCCCTCCTACAATGAGCAGTTCTTC.